This T cell receptor (beta chain) appears in the sequencing data of a study of cytomegalovirus exposure and HLA in healthy donors. With respect to this clone: Its target is unknown.

Points from the study as a whole: Sequencing depth across donors, presence/absence analyses assumed, was roughly uniform.

The PCR was carried out with 60 Vbeta primers and 13 Jbeta primers. Measured with immunoSEQ multiplex PCR; TCRdb has only the in-frame clones, and not every one. The repertoire holds about 84,000 clones, with 55% to 65% as singletons. The V gene lost 1 base and the J gene lost 4 bases, with 13 bases spanning the gap. The CDR3 length is 15 residues. Looked up from germline, CDR1 is SGHVS and CDR2 is FNYEAQ. This receptor was taken from a woman in her 40s in good health and CMV-seropositive. The rearrangement uses TRBV7-6 and TRBJ1-1; possibly TRBD1 for D (6 bases). Sequencing was done on a sample of PBMCs. The CDR3 loop reads CASSLVAGARTEAFF. CDR3 bases: TGTGCCAGCAGCTTAGTGGCGGGGGCGCGCACTGAAGCTTTCTTT.